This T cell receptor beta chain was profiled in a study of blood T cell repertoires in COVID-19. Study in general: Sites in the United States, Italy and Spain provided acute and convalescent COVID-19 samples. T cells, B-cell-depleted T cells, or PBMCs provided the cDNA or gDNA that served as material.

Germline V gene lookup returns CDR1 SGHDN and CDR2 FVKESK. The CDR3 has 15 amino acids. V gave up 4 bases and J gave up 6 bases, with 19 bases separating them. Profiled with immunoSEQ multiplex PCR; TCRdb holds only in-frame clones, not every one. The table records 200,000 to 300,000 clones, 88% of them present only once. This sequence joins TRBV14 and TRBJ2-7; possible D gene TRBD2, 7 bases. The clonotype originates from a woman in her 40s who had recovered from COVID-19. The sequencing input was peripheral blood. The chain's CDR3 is CASSPGSGGWGEQYF. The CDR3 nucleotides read TGTGCCAGCAGCCCCGGGTCGGGGGGCTGGGGCGAGCAGTACTTC.